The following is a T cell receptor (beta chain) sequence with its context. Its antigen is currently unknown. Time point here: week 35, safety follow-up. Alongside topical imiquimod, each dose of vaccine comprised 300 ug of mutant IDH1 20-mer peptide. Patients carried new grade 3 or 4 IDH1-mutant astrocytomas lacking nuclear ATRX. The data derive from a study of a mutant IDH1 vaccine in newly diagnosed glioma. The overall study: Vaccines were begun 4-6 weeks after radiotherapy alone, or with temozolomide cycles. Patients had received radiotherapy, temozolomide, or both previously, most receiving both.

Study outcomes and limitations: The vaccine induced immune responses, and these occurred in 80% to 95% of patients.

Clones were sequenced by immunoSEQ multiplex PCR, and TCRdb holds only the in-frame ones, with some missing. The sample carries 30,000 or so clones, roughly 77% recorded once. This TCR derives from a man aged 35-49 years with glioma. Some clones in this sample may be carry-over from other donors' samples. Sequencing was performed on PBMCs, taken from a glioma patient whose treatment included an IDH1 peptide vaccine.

DNA of the CDR3: TGTGCCAGCAGCCTGCCGACAGAGGCAGGCGAGCAGTACTTC. Translating gives CASSLPTEAGEQYF. The chain uses TRBV5-6 and TRBJ2-7; D is perhaps TRBD1 (5 bases). The V end was cut by 4 bases, the J end by 6 bases, with 17 bases between. The germline V gene encodes CDR1 SGHDT and CDR2 YYEEEE. The CDR3 is made up of 14 amino acids. The variable domain in full, with the rest retrieved from reference TRBV5-6 and TRBJ2-7, is DAGVTQSPTHLIKTRGQQVTLRCSPKSGHDTVSWYQQALGQGPQFIFQYYEEEERQRGNFPDRFSGHQFPNYSSELNVNALLLGDSALYLCASSLPTEAGEQYFGPGTRLTVT.